What follows describes a single TCR beta chain. Trimming left V 8 bases short and J 3 bases short, with 26 bases between. CDR3 length: 18 amino acids. Germline loops: CDR1 ENHRY, CDR2 SYGVKD. The sample is drawn from a study of control samples from healthy donors and cancer patients. The repertoire was sequenced with immunoSEQ multiplex PCR; TCRdb's copy has only in-frame clones and lacks some. This table holds 95,000 to 150,000 clones, around 92% found once. This TCR came from a man at least 80 years old with head and neck cancer. The sample comprised PBMCs. This sequence joins TRBV10-3 and TRBJ2-1, with D possibly TRBD1 on 5 matching bases. CDR3 sequence reads: CAISASTGPAGLYNEQFF. CDR3 in DNA: TGTGCCATCTCCGCTTCTACAGGTCCCGCCGGTCTCTACAATGAGCAGTTCTTC.